Shown below are 31 T cell receptor beta chains from a single sample sequenced in a study of spatial heterogeneity in lung cancer. Study-level results: Tracking of tumor mutation counts was seen in expanded intratumoral alpha and beta TCR counts.

Their antigens remain unidentified. Regarding time point: sample taken at primary tumor resection. MiXCR, run by TCRdb on the 5' RACE reads, gives a single entry per CDR3 protein. There are around 8,100 distinct CDR3 sequences in the sample; 5% to 6% occur only once, and less than 25% lies in the top ten. Material: lung tumor tissue, obtained at surgery. All receptors derive from a male donor with early-stage non-small cell lung cancer.

This clonotype occurred many times. V is TRBV16 and J is TRBJ1-5; D remains ambiguous. V was shortened by 1 base and J by 0 bases, with 7 bases between the two germline ends. This CDR3 region has 15 residues. Germline lookup yields CDR1 KGHSY and CDR2 FQNENV. This CDR3 is CASSQYSDSNQPQHF. For the CDR3, the DNA is TGTGCCAGCAGCCAATATTCGGATAGCAATCAGCCCCAGCATTTT.

Ten or more counts support this clonotype. This sequence joins TRBV3-1 and TRBJ1-4; D is possibly TRBD1 (5 bases). CDR1 is LGHDT and CDR2 is YNNKEL in the germline V gene (reference sequence). CDR3 size: 15 residues. Trimming removed 4 bases at V and 4 bases at J, with 13 bases between. This CDR3 is CASSRPGTDNEKLFF. The CDR3, as DNA: TGTGCCAGCAGCCGGCCCGGGACCGATAATGAAAAACTGTTTTTT.

This clonotype was counted many times. The chain employs TRBV10-3 and TRBJ2-2; D possibly corresponds to TRBD1 (6 bases). The CDR3 contains 15 residues. Germline values: CDR1 ENHRY, CDR2 SYGVKD. V lost 6 bases, J lost 4 bases, and 15 bases lay in between. The chain's CDR3 is CAIRTLGASTGELFF. In DNA, the CDR3 is TGTGCCATCAGGACTTTGGGGGCTTCCACCGGGGAGCTGTTTTTT.

This clonotype has ten or more counts. V usage is TRBV7-9 and J usage is TRBJ2-7, with D possibly being TRBD1 (6 bases). The V gene lost 3 bases and the J gene lost 5 bases, with 8 bases spanning the gap. Germline V gives CDR1 SEHNR, CDR2 FQNEAQ (reference sequence). The CDR3 length is 12 residues. The CDR3: CASSLTGHEQYF. The CDR3 region has the DNA TGTGCCAGCAGCTTGACAGGACACGAGCAGTACTTC.

In its sample, this clonotype was seen many times. The rearrangement links TRBV15 to TRBJ2-4, with a possible D match to TRBD1 (6 bases). Germline V gene data show CDR1 as LNHNV and CDR2 as YYDKDF (reference sequence). With 3 bases removed from V and 9 bases from J, the gap between germline ends came to 15 bases. This CDR3 region has 14 residues. Here the CDR3 reads CATSRVQEGGIQYF. CDR3 nucleotide sequence: TGTGCCACCAGCAGGGTACAGGAAGGGGGCATTCAGTACTTC.

The V gene is TRBV15, the J gene TRBJ1-4; D is undetermined. With 7 bases removed from V and 11 bases from J, the gap between germline ends came to 23 bases. CDR3 length: 15 residues. Germline-derived CDR1 and CDR2 are LNHNV and YYDKDF (reference sequence). CDR3: CATTERRQNLGKLFF. The CDR3 DNA follows: TGTGCCACCACCGAACGGCGGCAGAACTTGGGGAAACTGTTTTTT.

This clonotype came up many times. At one boundary the junction diverges from the germline segment, which might be a read error. This sequence joins TRBV7-9 and TRBJ2-2; tentatively, D is TRBD2 (5 bases). Germline loops: CDR1 SEHNR, CDR2 FQNEAQ (reference sequence). The CDR3 sequence is 14 residues long. The CDR3 spells CASSLDSYTGELLF. CDR3 sequence (DNA): TGTGCCAGCAGCTTAGACAGCTACACCGGGGAGCTGCTTTTT. Using reference TRBV7-9 and TRBJ2-2 for the parts outside the CDR3, the full variable domain is DTGVSQNPRHKITKRGQNVTFRCDPISEHNRLYWYRQTLGQGPEFLTYFQNEAQLEKSRLLSDRFSAERPKGSFSTLEIQRTEQGDSAMYLCASSLDSYTGELLFGEGSRLTVL.

This clonotype was observed a few times. The gene calls are TRBV20-1 and TRBJ1-2; D gene uncertain. The CDR3 contains 11 residues. CDR1 is DFQATT and CDR2 is SNEGSKA in the germline V gene (reference sequence). V was trimmed by 5 bases and J by 2 bases, leaving 6 bases between them. The CDR3 DNA follows: TGCAGTGCTGGATTCAACTATGGCTACACCTTC. Its protein is CSAGFNYGYTF.

This clonotype was detected ten times or more. V usage is TRBV27 and J usage is TRBJ1-4, with 8 bases aligning to TRBD1. V shed 6 bases and J 5 bases; nucleotides not matched to a gene: 8. Per germline, CDR1 MNHEY and CDR2 SMNVEV (reference sequence). This CDR3 contains 15 residues. DNA of the CDR3: TGTGCCAGCAGCCCATTGGACAGGGAGAATGAAAAACTGTTTTTT. As protein: CASSPLDRENEKLFF.

The sample holds many counts of this clonotype. CDR3 sequence reads: CASSPDLGHGYTF. The CDR3 bases are TGTGCCAGCAGCCCCGACCTGGGTCATGGCTACACCTTC. The chain uses TRBV7-9 and TRBJ1-2, with D uncertain. This CDR3 has 13 residues. The V gene lost 5 bases and the J gene lost 6 bases, with 13 bases spanning the gap. The germline gives CDR1 SEHNR, CDR2 FQNEAQ (reference sequence). The full variable domain, with the rest looked up from reference TRBV7-9 and TRBJ1-2, is DTGVSQNPRHKITKRGQNVTFRCDPISEHNRLYWYRQTLGQGPEFLTYFQNEAQLEKSRLLSDRFSAERPKGSFSTLEIQRTEQGDSAMYLCASSPDLGHGYTFGSGTRLTVV.

This clonotype is classed as hyperexpanded (1% or more). The chain has TRBV28 and TRBJ2-1, with no clear D. This CDR3 comprises 15 residues. Trimming took 7 bases from V and 0 from J, leaving 13 bases between them. The germline gives CDR1 MDHEN, CDR2 SYDVKM. The CDR3 loop reads CASTILSSSYNEQFF. CDR3 coding DNA: TGTGCCAGCACTATACTAAGTAGCTCCTACAATGAGCAGTTCTTC.

This clonotype rates as medium-sized. The rearrangement links TRBV4-2 to TRBJ1-5; TRBD1 agrees at 8 bases. V shed 3 bases, J shed 3 bases, and the junction held 7 bases outside the gene matches. Germline assignment: CDR1 LGHNA and CDR2 YNFKEQ. CDR3 size: 16 residues. The CDR3 sequence: CASSQMGQAANQPQHF. The CDR3 DNA sequence: TGTGCCAGCAGCCAGATGGGACAGGCCGCCAATCAGCCCCAGCATTTT.

This clonotype occurred many times. In nucleotides, the CDR3 is TGTGCCAGCACCCGGACCCCGGGGACTGAAGCTTTCTTT. Translation gives CASTRTPGTEAFF. This chain connects TRBV12-3 or TRBV12-4 to TRBJ1-1; D is unclear. Trimming left V 7 bases short and J 5 bases short, with 14 bases between. The CDR3 runs 13 residues.

In its sample, this clonotype ranks as medium-sized. The V gene is TRBV5-1, the J gene TRBJ2-7; no firm D call. The CDR3 runs 12 residues. V was cut by 4 bases and J by 3 bases, with 8 bases left in between. Germline V lookup: CDR1 SGHRS, CDR2 YFSETQ. The CDR3 spells CASSEGFYEQYF. DNA of the CDR3: TGCGCCAGCAGCGAAGGTTTCTACGAGCAGTACTTC.

At least ten counts were recorded for this clonotype. The chain links TRBV6-1 to TRBJ1-2; TRBD1 might be the D (6 bases). CDR1 is MNHNS, CDR2 SASEGT, per germline. This CDR3 is 15 amino acids long. Trimming stripped 6 bases from V and 0 bases from J, with 14 bases between. The CDR3 region has the DNA TGTGCCAGCAGCTACTACAGGGCAGCTAACTATGGCTACACCTTC. Encoded protein: CASSYYRAANYGYTF.

This clonotype was counted ten times or more. The chain joins TRBV28 to TRBJ1-4; tentative D call: TRBD1 (6 bases). Trimming stripped 6 bases from V and 8 bases from J, with 16 bases between. This CDR3 contains 14 residues. Germline V CDR1 and CDR2: MDHEN, SYDVKM. This chain's CDR3 is CASSKGGAREKLFF. The DNA for the CDR3 is TGTGCCAGCAGCAAGGGGGGGGCGCGGGAAAAACTGTTTTTT.

This clonotype was detected many times. V gene TRBV20-1 combines with J gene TRBJ2-7; 8 bases agree with TRBD1. The germline CDR1 and CDR2 sequences are DFQATT and SNEGSKA (reference sequence). V lost 2 bases, J lost 6 bases, and 6 bases stayed unmatched. The CDR3 has 13 amino acids. The CDR3 reads CSARNRGSPEQYF. As DNA, the CDR3 is TGCAGTGCTAGAAACAGGGGGTCTCCCGAGCAGTACTTC.

This clonotype was detected ten times or more. V is TRBV21-1 and J is TRBJ2-2; the table's D call, TRBD1, has no DNA check behind it. TRBV21-1 counts as a pseudogene. CDR3 length: 14 residues. Here the CDR3 reads CASGYRANTGELFF. CDR3 nucleotide sequence: TGTGCCAGCGGTTACAGGGCGAACACCGGGGAGCTGTTTTTT.

The rearrangement links TRBV2 to TRBJ2-4; 10 bases agree with TRBD1. The trim removed 6 bases at V and 5 bases at J, leaving 4 bases unmatched. The CDR3 sequence is 14 residues long. Germline-derived CDR1 and CDR2 are SNHLY and FYNNEI. CDR3 nucleotides: TGTGCCAGCAGGAGACAGGGGGCCCAAAACATTCAGTACTTC. The encoded protein is CASRRQGAQNIQYF.

The table lists this clonotype with many counts. The chain is built from TRBV10-3 and TRBJ1-4; D remains ambiguous. CDR3 length equals 13 residues. Trimming stripped 0 bases from V and 7 bases from J, with 6 bases between. Germline-derived CDR1 and CDR2 are ENHRY and SYGVKD. CDR3 sequence: CAISESRSEKLFF. In nucleotides, the CDR3 is TGTGCCATCAGTGAGTCAAGGTCTGAAAAACTGTTTTTT.

This clonotype was observed many times. This sequence joins TRBV2 and TRBJ2-5; the D gene is possibly TRBD1 (5 bases). The germline CDR1 and CDR2 sequences are SNHLY and FYNNEI. CDR3 size: 15 residues. Trimming took off 7 bases at V and 4 bases at J, with 19 bases between the two ends. CDR3 loop: CASTPRWGSRETQYF. CDR3 DNA sequence: TGTGCCAGCACCCCTCGGTGGGGCTCCAGAGAGACCCAGTACTTC. Supplemented by reference TRBV2 and TRBJ2-5, the full variable domain reads EPEVTQTPSHQVTQMGQEVILRCVPISNHLYFYWYRQILGQKVEFLVSFYNNEISEKSEIFDDQFSVERPDGSNFTLKIRSTKLEDSAMYFCASTPRWGSRETQYFGPGTRLLVL.

This clonotype is medium-sized (0.01 to 0.1%) in the sample. This chain joins TRBV6-2 or TRBV6-3 and TRBJ1-5; D is ambiguous. The CDR3 is 16 residues long. CDR1 and CDR2 (germline): MNHEY, SVGEGT. Trimming stripped 6 bases from V and 0 bases from J, with 15 bases between. This chain's CDR3 is CASSPRRRTSNQPQHF. The DNA of the CDR3 is TGTGCCAGCAGCCCTCGGCGTAGGACTAGCAATCAGCCCCAGCATTTT.

This clonotype was detected many times. J is TRBJ1-2 and V is TRBV7-2; no firm D call. This CDR3 is built from 15 residues. The germline gives CDR1 SGHTA, CDR2 FQGNSA. V lost 1 base, J lost 1 base, and 10 bases lay in between. The CDR3 loop is CASSLGFTYNYGYTF. CDR3 coding DNA: TGTGCCAGCAGCTTAGGTTTTACTTATAACTATGGCTACACCTTC. The variable domain in full, with the rest retrieved from reference TRBV7-2 and TRBJ1-2, is GAGVSQSPSNKVTEKGKDVELRCDPISGHTALYWYRQSLGQGLEFLIYFQGNSAPDKSGLPSDRFSAERTGGSVSTLTIQRTQQEDSAVYLCASSLGFTYNYGYTFGSGTRLTVV.

This clonotype is medium-sized (0.01 to 0.1%) by share. The chain couples TRBV6-5 to TRBJ2-1, with 7 bases identical to TRBD2. Unmatched junction bases numbered 2, after V lost 6 bases and J lost 3 bases. CDR3 length: 13 residues. CDR1 and CDR2 (germline): MNHEY, SVGAGI. CDR3: CASRLAVYNEQFF. CDR3 nucleotides: TGTGCCAGCAGGCTAGCGGTCTACAATGAGCAGTTCTTC.

This clonotype was detected many times. The rearrangement uses TRBV19 and TRBJ2-3; 8 positions agree with TRBD2. The germline CDR1 and CDR2 sequences are LNHDA and SQIVND (reference sequence). This CDR3 has 15 amino acids. The J segment lost 1 base and the V segment lost 5 bases, leaving 5 bases of the junction unmatched. The CDR3 bases are TGTGCCAGTAGTGCCTCACTAGCGGGCACAGATACGCAGTATTTT. The encoded protein is CASSASLAGTDTQYF. The full variable domain, with the rest looked up from reference TRBV19 and TRBJ2-3, is DGGITQSPKYLFRKEGQNVTLSCEQNLNHDAMYWYRQDPGQGLRLIYYSQIVNDFQKGDIAEGYSVSREKKESFPLTVTSAQKNPTAFYLCASSASLAGTDTQYFGPGTRLTVL.

This clonotype was seen many times. The rearrangement links TRBV7-8 to TRBJ2-5, with a possible D match to TRBD2 (8 bases). V was trimmed by 5 bases and J by 1 base, leaving 17 bases between them. CDR3 size: 16 residues. Germline V gives CDR1 SGHVS, CDR2 FQNEAQ. The DNA for the CDR3 is TGTGCCAGCAGCATTAGCGGGACAGCCTTCCAAGAGACCCAGTACTTC. Translating gives CASSISGTAFQETQYF.

The J gene is TRBJ2-3, the V gene TRBV3-1; TRBD2 agrees at 13 bases. The CDR3 totals 16 residues. The germline V gene has CDR1 LGHDT and CDR2 YNNKEL (reference sequence). V gave up 5 bases and J gave up 4 bases; unmatched junction bases: 6. Here the CDR3 DNA reads TGTGCCAGCAGCACGACTAGCGGGGGGTTCTCAGATACGCAGTATTTT. Translation: CASSTTSGGFSDTQYF.

This clonotype was recorded at least ten times. The chain has TRBV28 and TRBJ2-2; 8 nucleotides line up with TRBD1. The CDR3 runs to 14 residues. V dropped 4 bases and J dropped 4; count of bases not matched to a gene: 2. Germline V gene sequence: CDR1 MDHEN, CDR2 SYDVKM. The CDR3 DNA reads TGTGCCAGCAGTTCAGGGGGCTTCACCGGGGAGCTGTTTTTT. Translated: CASSSGGFTGELFF.

This clonotype appeared many times. This chain connects TRBV9 to TRBJ2-3; TRBD1 is a possible D gene (6 bases). The V gene's germline CDR1 is SGDLS and CDR2 YYNGEE. V lost 1 base, J lost 4 bases, and 7 bases lay in between. The CDR3 is made up of 13 amino acids. The CDR3 loop reads CASSVQGPDTQYF. The CDR3 DNA follows: TGTGCCAGCAGCGTACAGGGGCCAGATACGCAGTATTTT.

This clonotype has at least ten counts. The CDR3 DNA reads as TGTGCCAGCAGTTACGGAGCTAGGGGGCTCGTAGCGTACGAGCAGTACTTC. Its protein is CASSYGARGLVAYEQYF. This chain joins TRBV6-6 and TRBJ2-7; TRBD1 matches 7 bases. Germline V gene data show CDR1 as MNHNY and CDR2 as SVGAGI (reference sequence). The CDR3 has 17 amino acids. The ends lost 2 bases at V and 4 bases at J; junction bases unmatched: 14.

This clonotype was seen at least ten times. The V call is TRBV5-1, the J call TRBJ1-4; D not certain. The CDR3 runs 15 residues. CDR1 and CDR2 from the germline V gene are SGHRS and YFSETQ. Trimming took 4 bases from V and 1 from J, leaving 11 bases between them. Here the CDR3 reads CASSPDAGTNEKLFF. CDR3 in DNA: TGCGCCAGCAGCCCGGATGCAGGAACTAATGAAAAACTGTTTTTT.